This T cell receptor beta chain comes out of a study of cytomegalovirus exposure and HLA in healthy donors. Study-wide background: Previous work identified some 120 million unique TCR beta sequences from around 170 million T cells. Study findings and constraints: It was shown in a later analysis that HLA-associated TCR beta chains were more clonally expanded than other, equally common chains.

With 60 Vbeta and 13 Jbeta primers, the PCR was carried out. Here immunoSEQ multiplex PCR was the method, and the copy in TCRdb shows in-frame clones only, minus some. In all, the sample yields roughly 30,000 clones. The germline CDR1 and CDR2 sequences are KGHSH and LQKENI. This CDR3 region has 18 residues. With V trimmed by 5 bases and J by 3 bases, 13 bases remained unmatched. Notes on this clone: Its antigen is still unknown.

The chain uses TRBV18 and TRBJ2-2; 9 nucleotides agree with TRBD2. Sequenced sample: PBMCs. The sequence was collected from a woman in her thirties or forties in good health and CMV-seropositive. CDR3 bases: TGTGCCAGCTCAAGATCTCCGGCTAGCGGGACTTACACCGGGGAGCTGTTTTTT. The encoded protein is CASSRSPASGTYTGELFF.